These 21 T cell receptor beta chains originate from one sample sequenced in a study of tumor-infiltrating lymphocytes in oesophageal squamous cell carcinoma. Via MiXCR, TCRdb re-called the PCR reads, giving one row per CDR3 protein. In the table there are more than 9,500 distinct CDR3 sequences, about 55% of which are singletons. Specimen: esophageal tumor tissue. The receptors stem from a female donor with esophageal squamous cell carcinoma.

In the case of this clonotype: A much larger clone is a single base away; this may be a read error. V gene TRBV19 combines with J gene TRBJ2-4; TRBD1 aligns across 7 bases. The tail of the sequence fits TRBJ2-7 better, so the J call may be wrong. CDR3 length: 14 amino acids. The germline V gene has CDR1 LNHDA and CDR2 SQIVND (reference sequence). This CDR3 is CASSGTALSYEQYF. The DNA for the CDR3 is TGTGCCAGTAGTGGGACAGCCCTATCCTACGAGCAGTACTTC.

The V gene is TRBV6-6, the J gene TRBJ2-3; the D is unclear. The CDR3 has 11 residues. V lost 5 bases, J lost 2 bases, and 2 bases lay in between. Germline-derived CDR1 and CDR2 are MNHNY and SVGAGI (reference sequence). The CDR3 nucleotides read TGTGCCAGCAGTATCACAGATACGCAGTATTTT. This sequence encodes CASSITDTQYF.

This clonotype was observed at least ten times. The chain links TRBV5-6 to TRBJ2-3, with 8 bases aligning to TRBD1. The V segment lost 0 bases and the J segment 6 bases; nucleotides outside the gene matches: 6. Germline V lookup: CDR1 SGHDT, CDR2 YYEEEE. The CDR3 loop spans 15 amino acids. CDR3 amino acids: CASSLVDRGRDTQYF. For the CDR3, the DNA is TGTGCCAGCAGCTTGGTCGACAGGGGCAGGGATACGCAGTATTTT. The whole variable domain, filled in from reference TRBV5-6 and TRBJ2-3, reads DAGVTQSPTHLIKTRGQQVTLRCSPKSGHDTVSWYQQALGQGPQFIFQYYEEEERQRGNFPDRFSGHQFPNYSSELNVNALLLGDSALYLCASSLVDRGRDTQYFGPGTRLTVL.

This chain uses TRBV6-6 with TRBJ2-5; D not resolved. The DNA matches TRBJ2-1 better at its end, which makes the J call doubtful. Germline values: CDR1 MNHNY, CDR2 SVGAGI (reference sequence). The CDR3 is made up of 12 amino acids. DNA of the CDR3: TGTGCCAGCAGTTACGGCCACAATGAGCAGTTCTTC. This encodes CASSYGHNEQFF.

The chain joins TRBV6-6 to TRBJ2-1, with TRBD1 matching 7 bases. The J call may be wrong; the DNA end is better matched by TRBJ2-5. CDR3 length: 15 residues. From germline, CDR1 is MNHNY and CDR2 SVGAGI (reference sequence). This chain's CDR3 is CASKRDSQAVETQYF. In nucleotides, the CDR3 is TGTGCCAGCAAAAGGGACAGCCAAGCCGTGGAGACCCAGTACTTC.

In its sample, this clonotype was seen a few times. The CDR3, as DNA: TGTGCCAGCAGTGAACCCTGGCGTAAGAATGAGCAGTTCTTC. It yields the protein CASSEPWRKNEQFF. This rearrangement joins TRBV6-1 to TRBJ2-4; no definite D call. The closer fit of TRBJ2-1 to the DNA end suggests the J call may be wrong. CDR3 length: 14 residues. Germline CDR1 MNHNS, CDR2 SASEGT.

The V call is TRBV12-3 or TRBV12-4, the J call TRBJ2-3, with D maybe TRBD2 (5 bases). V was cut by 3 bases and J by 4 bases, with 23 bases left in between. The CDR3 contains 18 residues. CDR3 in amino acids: CASSFFRWEWRQADTQYF. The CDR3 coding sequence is TGTGCCAGCAGTTTCTTCCGGTGGGAATGGAGGCAGGCAGATACGCAGTATTTT.

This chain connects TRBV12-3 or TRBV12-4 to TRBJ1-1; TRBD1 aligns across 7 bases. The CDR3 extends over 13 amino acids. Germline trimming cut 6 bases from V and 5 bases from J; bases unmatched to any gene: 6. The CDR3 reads CASRTRGKTEAFF. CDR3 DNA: TGTGCCAGCAGAACCAGGGGGAAGACTGAAGCTTTCTTT.

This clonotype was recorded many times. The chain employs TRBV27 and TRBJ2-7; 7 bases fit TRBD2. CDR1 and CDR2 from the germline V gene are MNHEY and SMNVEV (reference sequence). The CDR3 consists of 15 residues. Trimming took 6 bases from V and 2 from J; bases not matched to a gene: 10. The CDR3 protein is CASRRLQREAYEQYF. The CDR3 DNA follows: TGTGCCAGCAGAAGGCTCCAGCGGGAAGCCTACGAGCAGTACTTC.

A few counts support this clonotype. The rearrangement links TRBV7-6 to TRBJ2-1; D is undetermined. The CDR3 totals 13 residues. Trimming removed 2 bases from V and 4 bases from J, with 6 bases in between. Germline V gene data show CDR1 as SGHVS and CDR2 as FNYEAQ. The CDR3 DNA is TGTGCCAGCAGCTTATTGTTGTACAATGAGCAGTTCTTC. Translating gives CASSLLLYNEQFF.

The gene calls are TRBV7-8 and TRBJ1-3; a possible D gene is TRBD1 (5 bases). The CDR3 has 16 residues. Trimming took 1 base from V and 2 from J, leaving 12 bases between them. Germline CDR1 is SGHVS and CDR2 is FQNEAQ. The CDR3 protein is CASSLVGPDTGNTIYF. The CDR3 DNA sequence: TGTGCCAGCAGCTTAGTAGGCCCGGACACTGGAAACACCATATATTTT.

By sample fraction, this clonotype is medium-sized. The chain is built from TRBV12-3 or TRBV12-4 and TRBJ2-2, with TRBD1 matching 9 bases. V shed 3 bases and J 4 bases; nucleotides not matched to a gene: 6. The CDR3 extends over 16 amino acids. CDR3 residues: CASSFGTGFGTGELFF. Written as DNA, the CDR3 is TGTGCCAGCAGTTTCGGGACAGGGTTTGGCACCGGGGAGCTGTTTTTT.

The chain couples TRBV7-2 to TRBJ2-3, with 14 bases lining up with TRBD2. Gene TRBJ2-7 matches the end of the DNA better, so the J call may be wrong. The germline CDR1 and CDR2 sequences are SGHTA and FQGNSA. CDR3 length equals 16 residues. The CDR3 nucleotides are TGTGCCAGCAGCTCGGGACTAGCGGGAGCAATCTCCGAGCAGTACTTC. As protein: CASSSGLAGAISEQYF.

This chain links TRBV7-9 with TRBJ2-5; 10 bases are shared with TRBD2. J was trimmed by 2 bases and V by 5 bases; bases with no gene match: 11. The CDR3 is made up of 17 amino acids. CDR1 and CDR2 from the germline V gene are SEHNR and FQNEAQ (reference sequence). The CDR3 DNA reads TGTGCCAGCAGCCAGGGGGCTAGCGGGGGACAACAAGAGACCCAGTACTTC. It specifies CASSQGASGGQQETQYF.

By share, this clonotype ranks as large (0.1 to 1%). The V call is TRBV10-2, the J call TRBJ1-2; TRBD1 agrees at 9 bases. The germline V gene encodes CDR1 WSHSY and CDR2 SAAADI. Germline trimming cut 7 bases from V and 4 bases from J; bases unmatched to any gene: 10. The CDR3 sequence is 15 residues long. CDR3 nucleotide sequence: TGCGCCAGCAAAAAACAGGGGGCGCGGGGCTATGGCTACACCTTC. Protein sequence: CASKKQGARGYGYTF.

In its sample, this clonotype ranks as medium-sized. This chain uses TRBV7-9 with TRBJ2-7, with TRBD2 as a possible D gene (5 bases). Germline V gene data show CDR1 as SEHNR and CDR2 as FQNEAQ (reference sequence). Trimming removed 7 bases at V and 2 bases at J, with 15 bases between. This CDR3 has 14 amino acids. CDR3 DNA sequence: TGTGCCAGCACCCCCGCCTGGGAGACCTACGAGCAGTACTTC. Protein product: CASTPAWETYEQYF.

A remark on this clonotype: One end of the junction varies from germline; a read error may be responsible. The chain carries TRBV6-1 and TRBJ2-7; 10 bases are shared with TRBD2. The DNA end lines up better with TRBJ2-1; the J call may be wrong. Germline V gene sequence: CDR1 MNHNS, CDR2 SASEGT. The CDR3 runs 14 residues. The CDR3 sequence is CASREAGGPVEQFF. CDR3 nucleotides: TGTGCCAGCAGGGAAGCGGGAGGGCCGGTAGAGCAGTTCTTC.

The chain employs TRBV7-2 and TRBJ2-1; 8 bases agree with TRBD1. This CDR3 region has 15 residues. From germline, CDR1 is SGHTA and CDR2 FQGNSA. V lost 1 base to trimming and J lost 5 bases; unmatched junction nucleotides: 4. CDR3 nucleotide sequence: TGTGCCAGCAGCTTAGGGGCAGGGGGCCACAATGAGCAGTTCTTC. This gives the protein CASSLGAGGHNEQFF.

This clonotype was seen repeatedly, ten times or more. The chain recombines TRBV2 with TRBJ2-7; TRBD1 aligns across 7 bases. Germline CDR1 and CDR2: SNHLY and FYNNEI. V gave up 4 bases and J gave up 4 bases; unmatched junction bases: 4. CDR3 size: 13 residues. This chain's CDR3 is CASSGDRLYEQYF. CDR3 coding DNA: TGTGCCAGCAGTGGGGACAGATTGTACGAGCAGTACTTC.

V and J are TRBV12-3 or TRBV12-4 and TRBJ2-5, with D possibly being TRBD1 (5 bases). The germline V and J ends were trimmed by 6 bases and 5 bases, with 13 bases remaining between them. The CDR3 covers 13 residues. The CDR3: CASSLSPGETQYF. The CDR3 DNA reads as TGTGCCAGCAGCCTATCCCCAGGGGAGACCCAGTACTTC.

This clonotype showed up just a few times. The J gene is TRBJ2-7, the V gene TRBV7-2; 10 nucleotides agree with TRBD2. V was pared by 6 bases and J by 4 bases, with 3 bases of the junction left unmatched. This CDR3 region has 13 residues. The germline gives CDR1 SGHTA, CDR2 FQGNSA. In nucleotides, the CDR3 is TGTGCCAGCAGTTCACTAGCGGGATACGAGCAGTACTTC. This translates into CASSSLAGYEQYF. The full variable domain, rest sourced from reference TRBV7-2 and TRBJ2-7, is GAGVSQSPSNKVTEKGKDVELRCDPISGHTALYWYRQSLGQGLEFLIYFQGNSAPDKSGLPSDRFSAERTGGSVSTLTIQRTQQEDSAVYLCASSSLAGYEQYFGPGTRLTVT.